This TCR beta chain was found in a study of Ad26.COV2.S vaccination and SARS-CoV-2 variants. Treatment meaning: roughly 18 received Ad26.COV2.S at low or high dose, single or two shots; roughly five received placebo; per-sample allocation not given. Each sample was drawn 63 days after the first injection (of vaccine or placebo). What was given as vaccine was an Ad26 vector encoding Wuhan-strain SARS-CoV-2 spike. The trim removed 4 bases at V and 5 bases at J, leaving 9 bases unmatched. Germline CDR1 is SGHDT and CDR2 is YYEEEE. The CDR3 extends over 16 amino acids. Data came from immunoSEQ multiplex PCR; TCRdb stores just in-frame clones and leaves some out. The sample yields around 300,000 clones, roughly nine tenths seen once.

This sample comprised peripheral blood, obtained in a trial of Ad26.COV2.S vaccine versus placebo. This clonotype was sampled from a person between 18 and 65 years old who received the Ad26.COV2.S COVID-19 vaccine or a placebo. The chain is built from TRBV5-6 and TRBJ1-3; 10 bases map to TRBD1. CDR3 nucleotide sequence: TGTGCCAGCAGCACTAGGGGACAGGGGTGGAGAAACACCATATATTTT. Encoded protein: CASSTRGQGWRNTIYF.